These T cell receptor beta chains were read from a single sample in a study of shared clonotypes between healthy human individuals. Using immunoSEQ multiplex PCR, the repertoire was profiled, and TCRdb retains in-frame clones only, with some absent. The sample lists 2,500,000 or so clones, just over 90% occurring once. Specimen: naive CD4+ T cells sorted from blood. Receptors originate from a man between 18 and 29 years old in good health. Each CDR3 is given with its conserved first and last residue. A D gene is named only where the DNA matches it firmly. Where a row states a size, it is once, few, many or the class of an expanded clone; other rows omit it.

j_gene: TRBJ2-2
len: 15
d_gene: TRBD1
v_gene: TRBV7-6
abundance: NA
CDR3nt: TGTGCCAGCAGCTCGACAGGGTGGGCCACCGGGGAGCTGTTTTTT
CDR3aa: CASSSTGWATGELFF

j_gene: TRBJ1-1
len: 14
d_gene: TRBD1
v_gene: TRBV29-1
abundance: NA
CDR3nt: TGCAGCGTTAGGACAGGGGGTGTAAACACTGAAGCTTTCTTT
CDR3aa: CSVRTGGVNTEAFF

j_gene: TRBJ1-6
len: 15
d_gene: TRBD1
v_gene: TRBV19
abundance: few
CDR3nt: TGTGCCAGTAGTATTCAGGGGGGAGAAGGATCACCCCTCCACTTT
CDR3aa: CASSIQGGEGSPLHF

j_gene: TRBJ2-7
len: 14
d_gene: NA
v_gene: TRBV6-5
abundance: NA
CDR3nt: TGTGCCAGCAGTTACGTCGGGGAGTCCTACGAGCAGTACTTC
CDR3aa: CASSYVGESYEQYF

j_gene: TRBJ1-1
len: 14
d_gene: TRBD1
v_gene: TRBV29-1
abundance: NA
CDR3nt: TGCAGCGTTCGCTGGACAGGCGCGAACACTGAAGCTTTCTTT
CDR3aa: CSVRWTGANTEAFF

j_gene: TRBJ2-5
len: 14
d_gene: TRBD2
v_gene: TRBV2
abundance: NA
CDR3nt: TGTGCCAGCAGCCGAGGACTAGTCGGAGAGACCCAGTACTTC
CDR3aa: CASSRGLVGETQYF

j_gene: TRBJ2-3
len: 14
d_gene: NA
v_gene: TRBV2
abundance: NA
CDR3nt: TGTGCCAGCAGCCGCAGCGAGGCCCCAGATACGCAGTATTTT
CDR3aa: CASSRSEAPDTQYF

j_gene: TRBJ2-5
len: 17
d_gene: TRBD2
v_gene: TRBV5-6
abundance: NA
CDR3nt: TGTGCCAGCAGCCTAGCGACTAGCGGGAGGGGAGGGGAGACCCAGTACTTC
CDR3aa: CASSLATSGRGGETQYF

j_gene: TRBJ1-2
len: 15
d_gene: NA
v_gene: TRBV19
abundance: NA
CDR3nt: TGTGCCAGTAGTATAGGGGTTGGAGCTAACTATGGCTACACCTTC
CDR3aa: CASSIGVGANYGYTF

j_gene: TRBJ1-1
len: 15
d_gene: NA
v_gene: TRBV7-2
abundance: NA
CDR3nt: TGTGCCAGCAGCTTATGGGTAGGGGGATTCGCTGAAGCTTTCTTT
CDR3aa: CASSLWVGGFAEAFF

j_gene: TRBJ2-2
len: 16
d_gene: NA
v_gene: TRBV6-5
abundance: once
CDR3nt: TGTGCCAGCAGTTACACCGTCCCAGGACACACCGGGGAGCTGTTTTTT
CDR3aa: CASSYTVPGHTGELFF

j_gene: TRBJ1-4
len: 14
d_gene: NA
v_gene: TRBV9
abundance: few
CDR3nt: TGTGCCAGCAGCCCGCGGGAGGGCAATGAAAAACTGTTTTTT
CDR3aa: CASSPREGNEKLFF

j_gene: TRBJ2-1
len: 17
d_gene: TRBD2
v_gene: TRBV9
abundance: NA
CDR3nt: TGTGCCAGCAGCACGAGACTAGCGGATGGGAGTGGGAATGAGCAGTTCTTC
CDR3aa: CASSTRLADGSGNEQFF

j_gene: TRBJ2-1
len: 14
d_gene: NA
v_gene: TRBV11-2
abundance: NA
CDR3nt: TGTGCCAGCAGCTCTGTAGGGGGGGGTGGAGAGCAGTTCTTC
CDR3aa: CASSSVGGGGEQFF

j_gene: TRBJ2-5
len: 14
d_gene: TRBD1
v_gene: TRBV28
abundance: NA
CDR3nt: TGTGCCACCACCCGGACAGGGGGCGCGGAGACCCAGTACTTC
CDR3aa: CATTRTGGAETQYF

j_gene: TRBJ2-2
len: 14
d_gene: TRBD1
v_gene: TRBV5-1
abundance: NA
CDR3nt: TGCGCCACTAAAGGACAGGAAACGACCGGGGAGCTGTTTTTT
CDR3aa: CATKGQETTGELFF

j_gene: TRBJ2-7
len: 16
d_gene: NA
v_gene: TRBV6-1
abundance: once
CDR3nt: TGTGCCAGCAGTGAAGGTCCTGGCCCTCTCTCCTACGAGCAGTACTTC
CDR3aa: CASSEGPGPLSYEQYF

j_gene: TRBJ2-1
len: 12
d_gene: NA
v_gene: TRBV30
abundance: NA
CDR3nt: TGTGCCTGGACTCAATTAAACAATGAGCAGTTCTTC
CDR3aa: CAWTQLNNEQFF

j_gene: TRBJ2-7
len: 11
d_gene: NA
v_gene: TRBV6-1
abundance: NA
CDR3nt: TGTGCCAGCAGTCAGGGGCAGGAGCAGTACTTC
CDR3aa: CASSQGQEQYF

j_gene: TRBJ1-5
len: 11
d_gene: NA
v_gene: TRBV20-1
abundance: NA
CDR3nt: TGCAGTGCTTCCGGAGATCAGCCCCAGCATTTT
CDR3aa: CSASGDQPQHF

j_gene: TRBJ2-5
len: 15
d_gene: TRBD2
v_gene: TRBV7-2
abundance: NA
CDR3nt: TGTGCCAGCAGCAAGGGACTAGCGGGAGAAGAGACCCAGTACTTC
CDR3aa: CASSKGLAGEETQYF

j_gene: TRBJ1-2
len: 11
d_gene: NA
v_gene: TRBV4-3
abundance: NA
CDR3nt: TGCGCCAGCAGGGAAGGGGACGGCTACACCTTC
CDR3aa: CASREGDGYTF

j_gene: TRBJ1-5
len: 17
d_gene: NA
v_gene: TRBV25-1
abundance: NA
CDR3nt: TGTGCCAGCAGTGGCCCCGGGGGGGGGCTAGGCAATCAGCCCCAGCATTTT
CDR3aa: CASSGPGGGLGNQPQHF

j_gene: TRBJ1-2
len: 12
d_gene: NA
v_gene: TRBV7-2
abundance: NA
CDR3nt: TGTGCCAGCAGCTACGGTAACTATGGCTACACCTTC
CDR3aa: CASSYGNYGYTF

j_gene: TRBJ1-6
len: 13
d_gene: NA
v_gene: TRBV27
abundance: NA
CDR3nt: TGTGCCAGCAGTTCCCGACAGGTATCACCCCTCCACTTT
CDR3aa: CASSSRQVSPLHF

j_gene: TRBJ2-7
len: 13
d_gene: TRBD1
v_gene: TRBV10-3
abundance: NA
CDR3nt: TGTGCCATCGGGACAGGTCCATACTACGAGCAGTACTTC
CDR3aa: CAIGTGPYYEQYF

j_gene: TRBJ2-5
len: 16
d_gene: TRBD2
v_gene: TRBV28
abundance: NA
CDR3nt: TGTGCCAGCAGTTTACGCTCTCGCGCGGGGGAAGAGACCCAGTACTTC
CDR3aa: CASSLRSRAGEETQYF

j_gene: TRBJ2-5
len: 14
d_gene: NA
v_gene: TRBV10-1
abundance: NA
CDR3nt: TGCGCCAGCAGTGAGAGGTCGGTCGGAGAGACCCAGTACTTC
CDR3aa: CASSERSVGETQYF

j_gene: TRBJ1-3
len: 15
d_gene: TRBD1
v_gene: TRBV7-9
abundance: NA
CDR3nt: TGTGCCAGCACCCGGACAGGAAACTCTGGAAACACCATATATTTT
CDR3aa: CASTRTGNSGNTIYF

j_gene: TRBJ2-5
len: 10
d_gene: NA
v_gene: TRBV6-6
abundance: NA
CDR3nt: TGTGCCAGCACTGGCACGACCCAGTACTTC
CDR3aa: CASTGTTQYF

j_gene: TRBJ1-2
len: 15
d_gene: TRBD1
v_gene: TRBV19
abundance: NA
CDR3nt: TGTGCCAGTAGTATTCTGACAGGGGACGACTATGGCTACACCTTC
CDR3aa: CASSILTGDDYGYTF

j_gene: TRBJ1-3
len: 15
d_gene: NA
v_gene: TRBV6-6
abundance: NA
CDR3nt: TGTGCCAGCAGTCGAAACGAAAACTCTGGAAACACCATATATTTT
CDR3aa: CASSRNENSGNTIYF

j_gene: TRBJ2-5
len: 15
d_gene: TRBD2
v_gene: TRBV6-1
abundance: NA
CDR3nt: TGTGCCAGCAGTCGACTAGCGGGGGACCAAGAGACCCAGTACTTC
CDR3aa: CASSRLAGDQETQYF

j_gene: TRBJ2-2
len: 15
d_gene: TRBD2
v_gene: TRBV5-4
abundance: NA
CDR3nt: TGTGCCAGCAGCCCCGGGGGGGTGAACACCGGGGAGCTGTTTTTT
CDR3aa: CASSPGGVNTGELFF

j_gene: TRBJ2-7
len: 14
d_gene: TRBD1
v_gene: TRBV5-1
abundance: once
CDR3nt: TGCGCCAGCAGCCAGGGACAGGGGGTCTACGAGCAGTACTTC
CDR3aa: CASSQGQGVYEQYF

j_gene: TRBJ2-7
len: 14
d_gene: TRBD1
v_gene: TRBV5-6
abundance: NA
CDR3nt: TGTGCCAGCAGCTTCGTGGACAGGAGCTACGAGCAGTACTTC
CDR3aa: CASSFVDRSYEQYF

j_gene: TRBJ2-2
len: 15
d_gene: NA
v_gene: TRBV2
abundance: NA
CDR3nt: TGTGCCAGCAGTGAATGGGGGCCGAACACCGGGGAGCTGTTTTTT
CDR3aa: CASSEWGPNTGELFF